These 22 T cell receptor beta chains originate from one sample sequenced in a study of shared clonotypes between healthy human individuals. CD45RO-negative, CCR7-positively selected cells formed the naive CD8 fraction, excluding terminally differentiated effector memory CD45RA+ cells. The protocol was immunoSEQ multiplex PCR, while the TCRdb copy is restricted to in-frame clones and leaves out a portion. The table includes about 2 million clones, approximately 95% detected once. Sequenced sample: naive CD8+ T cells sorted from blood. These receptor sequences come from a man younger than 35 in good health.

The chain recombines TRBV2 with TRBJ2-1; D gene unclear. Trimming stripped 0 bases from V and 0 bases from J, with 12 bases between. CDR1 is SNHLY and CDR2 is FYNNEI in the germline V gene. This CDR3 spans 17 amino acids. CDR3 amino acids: CASSEAGGLSSYNEQFF. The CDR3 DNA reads TGTGCCAGCAGTGAAGCAGGCGGCTTAAGCTCCTACAATGAGCAGTTCTTC.

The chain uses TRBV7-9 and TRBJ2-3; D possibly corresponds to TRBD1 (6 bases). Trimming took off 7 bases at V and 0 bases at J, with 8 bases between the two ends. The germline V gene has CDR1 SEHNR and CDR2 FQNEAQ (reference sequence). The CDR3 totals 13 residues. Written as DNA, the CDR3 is TGTGCCAGCACCGACAGGAGCACAGATACGCAGTATTTT. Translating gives CASTDRSTDTQYF.

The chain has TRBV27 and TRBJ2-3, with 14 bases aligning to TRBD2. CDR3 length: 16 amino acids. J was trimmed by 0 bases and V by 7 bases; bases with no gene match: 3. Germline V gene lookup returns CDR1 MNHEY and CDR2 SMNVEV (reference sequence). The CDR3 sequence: CASTGLAGGSTDTQYF. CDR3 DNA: TGTGCCAGCACTGGACTAGCGGGAGGTAGCACAGATACGCAGTATTTT.

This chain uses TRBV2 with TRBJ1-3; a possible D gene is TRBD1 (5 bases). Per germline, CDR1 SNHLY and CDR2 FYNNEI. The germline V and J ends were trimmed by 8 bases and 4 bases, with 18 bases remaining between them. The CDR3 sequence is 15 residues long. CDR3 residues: CASSPREVVGNTIYF. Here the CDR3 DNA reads TGTGCCAGCTCCCCCAGGGAAGTCGTAGGAAACACCATATATTTT.

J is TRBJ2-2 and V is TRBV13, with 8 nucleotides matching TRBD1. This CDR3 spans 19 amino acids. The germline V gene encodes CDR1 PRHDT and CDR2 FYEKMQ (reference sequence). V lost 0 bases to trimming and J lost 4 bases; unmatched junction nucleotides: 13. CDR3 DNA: TGTGCCAGCAGCTTAGGCCTATTGATGCAGGGGGCGTCCACCGGGGAGCTGTTTTTT. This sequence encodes CASSLGLLMQGASTGELFF.

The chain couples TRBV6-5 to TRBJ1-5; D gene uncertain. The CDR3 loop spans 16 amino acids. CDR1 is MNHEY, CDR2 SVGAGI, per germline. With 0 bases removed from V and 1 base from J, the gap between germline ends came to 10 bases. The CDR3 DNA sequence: TGTGCCAGCAGTTACTCGTTACCCGACAGCAATCAGCCCCAGCATTTT. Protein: CASSYSLPDSNQPQHF.

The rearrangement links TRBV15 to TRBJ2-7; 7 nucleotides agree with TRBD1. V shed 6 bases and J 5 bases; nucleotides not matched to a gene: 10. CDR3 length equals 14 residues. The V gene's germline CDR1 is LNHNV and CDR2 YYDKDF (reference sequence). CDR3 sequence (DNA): TGTGCCACCAGGCCCGTAGGGGGCTACGACGAGCAGTACTTC. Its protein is CATRPVGGYDEQYF.

The CDR3 coding sequence is TGTGCCAGCAGTCCCCGTCTTTCGCGGGAGTTAATGGATGAGCAGTTCTTC. Amino acid sequence: CASSPRLSRELMDEQFF. V gene TRBV28 combines with J gene TRBJ2-1, with 7 nucleotides matching TRBD2. The CDR3 has 17 residues. The trim removed 5 bases at V and 8 bases at J, leaving 18 bases unmatched. Germline values: CDR1 MDHEN, CDR2 SYDVKM.

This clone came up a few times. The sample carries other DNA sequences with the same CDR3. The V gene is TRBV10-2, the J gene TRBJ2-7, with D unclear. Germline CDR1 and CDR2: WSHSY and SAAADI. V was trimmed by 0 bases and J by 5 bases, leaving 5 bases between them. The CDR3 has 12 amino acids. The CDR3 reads CASSESGHEQYF. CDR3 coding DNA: TGCGCCAGCAGTGAGTCAGGGCACGAGCAGTACTTC.

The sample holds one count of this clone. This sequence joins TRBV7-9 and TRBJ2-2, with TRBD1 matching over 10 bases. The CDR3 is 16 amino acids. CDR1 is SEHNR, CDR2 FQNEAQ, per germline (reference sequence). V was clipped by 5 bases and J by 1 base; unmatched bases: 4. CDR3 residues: CASSVRDRGNTGELFF. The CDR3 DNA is TGTGCCAGCAGCGTCCGGGACAGGGGGAACACCGGGGAGCTGTTTTTT.

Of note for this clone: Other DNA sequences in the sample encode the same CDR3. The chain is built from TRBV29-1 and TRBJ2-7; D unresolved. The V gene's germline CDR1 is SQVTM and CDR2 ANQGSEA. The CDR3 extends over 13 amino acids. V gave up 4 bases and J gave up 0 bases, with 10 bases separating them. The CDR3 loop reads CSVVGGDSYEQYF. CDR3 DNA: TGCAGCGTTGTGGGCGGCGACTCCTACGAGCAGTACTTC.

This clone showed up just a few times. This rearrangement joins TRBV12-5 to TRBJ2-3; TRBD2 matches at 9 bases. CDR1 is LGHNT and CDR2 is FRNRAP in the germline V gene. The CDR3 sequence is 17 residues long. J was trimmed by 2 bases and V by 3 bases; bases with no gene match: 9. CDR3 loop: CASGFMPTSGNTDTQYF. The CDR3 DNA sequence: TGTGCTAGTGGTTTCATGCCGACTAGCGGAAACACAGATACGCAGTATTTT.

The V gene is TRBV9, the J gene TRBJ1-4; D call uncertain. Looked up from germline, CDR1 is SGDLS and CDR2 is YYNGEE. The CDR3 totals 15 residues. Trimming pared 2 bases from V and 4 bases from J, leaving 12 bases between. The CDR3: CASSVEGTVNEKLFF. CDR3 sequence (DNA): TGTGCCAGCAGCGTCGAGGGCACCGTTAATGAAAAACTGTTTTTT.

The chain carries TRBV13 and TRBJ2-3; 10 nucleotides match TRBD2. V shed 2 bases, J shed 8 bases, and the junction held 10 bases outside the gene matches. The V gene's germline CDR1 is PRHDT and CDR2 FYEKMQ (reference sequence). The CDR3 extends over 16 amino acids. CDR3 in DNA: TGTGCCAGCAGCTTAAAGGAAGCGGGAGGGCTTGGTACGCAGTATTTT. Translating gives CASSLKEAGGLGTQYF.

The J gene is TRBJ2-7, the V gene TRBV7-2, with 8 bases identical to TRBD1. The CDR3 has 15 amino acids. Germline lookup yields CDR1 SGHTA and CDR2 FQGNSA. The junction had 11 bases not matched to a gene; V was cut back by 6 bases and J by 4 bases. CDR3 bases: TGTGCCAGCAGGATTCATCAGGGGGCGCGGTACGAGCAGTACTTC. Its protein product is CASRIHQGARYEQYF.

The CDR3, as DNA: TGCGCCAGCAGCCAAGGCGGACAGGGGATGTATGGCTACACCTTC. Encoded protein: CASSQGGQGMYGYTF. The V call is TRBV4-1, the J call TRBJ1-2, with 9 bases aligning to TRBD1. J lost 5 bases, V lost 1 base, and 5 bases had no gene match. Germline V CDR1 and CDR2: MGHRA, YSYEKL. The CDR3 is 15 amino acids.

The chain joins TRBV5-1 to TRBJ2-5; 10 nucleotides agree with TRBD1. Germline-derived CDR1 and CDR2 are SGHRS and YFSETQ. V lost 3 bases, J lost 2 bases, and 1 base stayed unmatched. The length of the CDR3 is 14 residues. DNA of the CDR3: TGCGCCAGCAGCTCGGACAGGGGGCAAGAGACCCAGTACTTC. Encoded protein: CASSSDRGQETQYF.

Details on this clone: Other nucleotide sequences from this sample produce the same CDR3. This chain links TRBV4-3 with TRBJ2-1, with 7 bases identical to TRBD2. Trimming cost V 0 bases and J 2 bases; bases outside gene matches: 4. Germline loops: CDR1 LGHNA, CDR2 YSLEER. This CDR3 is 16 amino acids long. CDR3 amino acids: CASSQDPSGAYNEQFF. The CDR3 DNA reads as TGCGCCAGCAGCCAAGACCCCAGCGGGGCCTACAATGAGCAGTTCTTC.

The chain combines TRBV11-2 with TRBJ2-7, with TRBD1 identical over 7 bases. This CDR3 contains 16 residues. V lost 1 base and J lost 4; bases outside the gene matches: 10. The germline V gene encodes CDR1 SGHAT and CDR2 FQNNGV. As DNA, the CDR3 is TGTGCCAGCAGCTTAGCTGTGACAGGGTACTTATACGAGCAGTACTTC. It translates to CASSLAVTGYLYEQYF. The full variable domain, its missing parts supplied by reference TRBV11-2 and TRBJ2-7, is EAGVAQSPRYKIIEKRQSVAFWCNPISGHATLYWYQQILGQGPKLLIQFQNNGVVDDSQLPKDRFSAERLKGVDSTLKIQPAKLEDSAVYLCASSLAVTGYLYEQYFGPGTRLTVT.

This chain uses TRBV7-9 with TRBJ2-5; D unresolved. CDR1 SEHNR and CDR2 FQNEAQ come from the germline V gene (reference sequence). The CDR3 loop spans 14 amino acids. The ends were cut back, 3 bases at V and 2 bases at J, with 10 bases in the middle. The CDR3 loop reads CASSFGVSQETQYF. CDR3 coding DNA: TGTGCCAGCAGCTTCGGCGTCTCACAAGAGACCCAGTACTTC. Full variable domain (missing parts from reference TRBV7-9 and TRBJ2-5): DTGVSQNPRHKITKRGQNVTFRCDPISEHNRLYWYRQTLGQGPEFLTYFQNEAQLEKSRLLSDRFSAERPKGSFSTLEIQRTEQGDSAMYLCASSFGVSQETQYFGPGTRLLVL.

The CDR3 spells CASSSEGLARPYEQYF. The CDR3 DNA follows: TGTGCCAGCAGCTCAGAAGGTCTAGCTCGCCCCTACGAGCAGTACTTC. The J gene is TRBJ2-7, the V gene TRBV7-9, with D possibly being TRBD2 (5 bases). Germline assignment: CDR1 SEHNR and CDR2 FQNEAQ (reference sequence). This CDR3 contains 16 residues. V lost 4 bases and J lost 2, with 18 bases in between.

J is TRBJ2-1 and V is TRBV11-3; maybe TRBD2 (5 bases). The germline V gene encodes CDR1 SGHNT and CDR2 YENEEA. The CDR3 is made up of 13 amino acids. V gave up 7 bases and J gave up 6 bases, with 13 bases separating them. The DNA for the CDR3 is TGTGCCAGCATTGGCCGGGGATGCAATGAGCAGTTCTTC. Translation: CASIGRGCNEQFF. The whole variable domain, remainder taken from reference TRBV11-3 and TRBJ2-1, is EAGVVQSPRYKIIEKKQPVAFWCNPISGHNTLYWYLQNLGQGPELLIRYENEEAVDDSQLPKDRFSAERLKGVDSTLKIQPAELGDSAVYLCASIGRGCNEQFFGPGTRLTVL.